The 15 T cell receptor beta chains in this list originate from one sample, sequenced in a study of shared clonotypes between healthy human individuals (TCRdb year 2020). Libraries were prepared through the immunoSEQ multiplex PCR assay. What TCRdb holds here is the immuneACCESS table cut down to in-frame rearrangements. Part of the clones is not present; checked against another copy, under half of the missing clones reflect an unresolved V gene, and the others are unexplained. In all, the sample holds around 700,000 clones, and 55% to 75% of those were seen once. The top ten clones comprise about 1.8% of the sample. The specimen sequenced was memory CD4+ T cells sorted from blood. In the paper's terms, the cell subset or site label means: CD45RA-negative fraction. The receptors derive from a woman in her 30s in good health.

The V call is TRBV6-5, the J call TRBJ2-3, with 10 bases matching TRBD2. Germline-derived CDR1 and CDR2 are MNHEY and SVGAGI. V lost 7 bases, J lost 4 bases, and 8 bases stayed unmatched. CDR3 length equals 15 residues. CDR3 sequence (DNA): TGTGCCAGCAAACTTAGCGGGAGGAACGCAGATACGCAGTATTTT. Its protein is CASKLSGRNADTQYF.

A remark on this clone: Other DNA sequences of this sample code for an identical CDR3. J is TRBJ2-1 and V is TRBV6-5; D is unclear. Deletions cut 0 bases from V and 6 bases from J, with 6 bases between. In germline, CDR1 is MNHEY, CDR2 SVGAGI. The CDR3 runs to 13 residues. The CDR3 nucleotides read TGTGCCAGCAGTTACTCGTATACCAATGAGCAGTTCTTC. Translated: CASSYSYTNEQFF.

The rearrangement links TRBV27 to TRBJ1-1; TRBD1 aligns across 7 bases. This CDR3 comprises 14 residues. With V trimmed by 0 bases and J by 8 bases, 6 bases remained unmatched. The germline gives CDR1 MNHEY, CDR2 SMNVEV (reference sequence). Written as DNA, the CDR3 is TGTGCCAGCAGTTTATCTTACCAGGGGGAGGAAGCTTTCTTT. It codes for CASSLSYQGEEAFF.

Written as DNA, the CDR3 is TGTGCCAGTAGTGTGACTAGCGGGCAATACAATGAGCAGTTCTTC. It encodes CASSVTSGQYNEQFF. The chain employs TRBV19 and TRBJ2-1; 10 bases match TRBD2. Per the germline V gene, CDR1 is LNHDA and CDR2 is SQIVND (reference sequence). V shed 5 bases and J 4 bases; nucleotides not matched to a gene: 5. This CDR3 has 15 amino acids.

J is TRBJ1-4 and V is TRBV7-9; D is uncertain. Looked up from germline, CDR1 is SEHNR and CDR2 is FQNEAQ (reference sequence). V was pared by 0 bases and J by 7 bases, with 12 bases between. This CDR3 is 15 amino acids long. DNA of the CDR3: TGTGCCAGCAGCTTAGCGCGGGCCGGCAGTGAAAAACTGTTTTTT. As protein: CASSLARAGSEKLFF. Complete variable domain (other parts from reference TRBV7-9 and TRBJ1-4): DTGVSQNPRHKITKRGQNVTFRCDPISEHNRLYWYRQTLGQGPEFLTYFQNEAQLEKSRLLSDRFSAERPKGSFSTLEIQRTEQGDSAMYLCASSLARAGSEKLFFGSGTQLSVL.

The V call is TRBV11-2, the J call TRBJ2-7; D gene uncertain. V was pared by 1 base and J by 3 bases, with 13 bases between. The CDR3 is 15 residues long. Germline V gene data show CDR1 as SGHAT and CDR2 as FQNNGV. This CDR3 reads CASSLAPRRVYEQYF. The CDR3 coding sequence is TGTGCCAGCAGCTTAGCACCCCGTCGAGTCTACGAGCAGTACTTC.

The chain uses TRBV5-4 and TRBJ2-7; D gene unclear. The length of the CDR3 is 13 residues. The V end lost 3 bases, the J end lost 4 bases, and 11 bases lay between the germline ends. Germline V gene lookup returns CDR1 SGHNT and CDR2 YYREEE (reference sequence). The CDR3 here is CASSSQDRYEQYF. In DNA, the CDR3 is TGTGCCAGCAGCTCTCAGGATCGGTACGAGCAGTACTTC.

The V call is TRBV2, the J call TRBJ1-1, with D maybe TRBD1 (5 bases). CDR1 SNHLY and CDR2 FYNNEI come from the germline V gene. Trimming removed 1 base from V and 6 bases from J, with 12 bases in between. There are 14 residues in the CDR3. The CDR3 sequence is CASSEEGGAAEAFF. CDR3 bases: TGTGCCAGCAGTGAAGAGGGAGGGGCGGCTGAAGCTTTCTTT. The variable domain in full, with the rest retrieved from reference TRBV2 and TRBJ1-1, is EPEVTQTPSHQVTQMGQEVILRCVPISNHLYFYWYRQILGQKVEFLVSFYNNEISEKSEIFDDQFSVERPDGSNFTLKIRSTKLEDSAMYFCASSEEGGAAEAFFGQGTRLTVV.

The chain employs TRBV5-1 and TRBJ2-1; TRBD2 agrees at 8 bases. Trimming at V came to 4 bases and at J to 8 bases, leaving 8 bases not matched to a gene. This CDR3 region has 14 residues. The germline V gene has CDR1 SGHRS and CDR2 YFSETQ. DNA of the CDR3: TGCGCCAGCAGCCAGAGCGGGAGCTGGGATGAGCAGTTCTTC. Residues: CASSQSGSWDEQFF.

This sequence joins TRBV28 and TRBJ2-1, with 9 bases that match TRBD2. This CDR3 has 15 amino acids. The germline gives CDR1 MDHEN, CDR2 SYDVKM. The junction had 12 bases not matched to a gene; V was cut back by 7 bases and J by 8 bases. In nucleotides, the CDR3 is TGTGCCAGCACCCCGACTAGCGGAGCAGGGTATGAGCAGTTCTTC. It encodes CASTPTSGAGYEQFF.

The CDR3 reads CASSRSGGAGNQPQHF. CDR3 nucleotide sequence: TGTGCCAGCAGTAGGTCAGGGGGGGCTGGCAATCAGCCCCAGCATTTT. V usage is TRBV6-6 and J usage is TRBJ1-5, with TRBD1 matching over 7 bases. The CDR3 is made up of 16 amino acids. The V and J ends lost 5 bases and 2 bases, in that order; junction bases with no gene match: 9. CDR1 is MNHNY and CDR2 is SVGAGI in the germline V gene (reference sequence).

As concerns this clone: The sample holds other DNA sequences that translate to the same CDR3. The rearrangement uses TRBV10-3 and TRBJ2-7, with D perhaps TRBD1 (6 bases). Per the germline V gene, CDR1 is ENHRY and CDR2 is SYGVKD. V lost 5 bases and J lost 0, with 11 bases in between. The CDR3 contains 14 residues. The CDR3 sequence is CAISPGTSSYEQYF. CDR3 nucleotide sequence: TGTGCCATCAGTCCCGGGACAAGCTCCTACGAGCAGTACTTC.

The chain links TRBV23-1 to TRBJ2-6; D assignment may be TRBD1 or TRBD2 (5 bases each). TRBV23-1 is identified as an open reading frame with a role that is uncertain. Trimming removed 3 bases from V and 2 bases from J, with 8 bases in between. This CDR3 spans 15 amino acids. The CDR3 coding sequence is TGCGCCAGCAGTCAGGGGGACGCTGGGGCCAACGTCCTGACTTTC. This sequence encodes CASSQGDAGANVLTF.

The chain links TRBV7-3 to TRBJ2-7; D remains unclear. The germline V gene encodes CDR1 SGHTA and CDR2 FQGTGA. With 4 bases removed from V and 6 bases from J, the gap between germline ends came to 13 bases. The CDR3 has 13 residues. CDR3 nucleotide sequence: TGTGCCAGCAGCTCCTTACTCGACGGCGAGCAGTACTTC. It encodes CASSSLLDGEQYF.

This clone came up many times. This chain connects TRBV28 to TRBJ1-5; 8 bases line up with TRBD1. From germline, CDR1 is MDHEN and CDR2 SYDVKM. With 6 bases clipped from V and 7 bases from J, the junction kept 11 bases outside the gene matches. The CDR3 has 15 amino acids. The CDR3 DNA follows: TGTGCCAGCAGACCCGGGACAGGTTCGGACCAGCCCCAGCATTTT. Translated, it gives CASRPGTGSDQPQHF.